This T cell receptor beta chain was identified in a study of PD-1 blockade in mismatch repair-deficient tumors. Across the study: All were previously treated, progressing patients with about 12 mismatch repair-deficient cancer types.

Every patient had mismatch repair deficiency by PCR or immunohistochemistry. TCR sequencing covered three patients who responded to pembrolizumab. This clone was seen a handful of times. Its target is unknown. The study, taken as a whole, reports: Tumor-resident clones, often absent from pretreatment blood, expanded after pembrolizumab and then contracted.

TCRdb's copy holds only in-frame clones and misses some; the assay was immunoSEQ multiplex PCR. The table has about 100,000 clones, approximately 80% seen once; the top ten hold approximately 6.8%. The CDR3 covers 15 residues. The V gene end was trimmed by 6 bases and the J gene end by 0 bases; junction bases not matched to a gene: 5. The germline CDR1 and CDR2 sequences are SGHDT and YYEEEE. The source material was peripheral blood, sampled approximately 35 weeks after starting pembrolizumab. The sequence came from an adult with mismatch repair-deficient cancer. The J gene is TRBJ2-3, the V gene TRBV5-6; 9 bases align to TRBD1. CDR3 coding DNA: TGTGCCAGCAAATGGACAGGGGCCAGCACAGATACGCAGTATTTT. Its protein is CASKWTGASTDTQYF.